One and the same sample provided the 30 T cell receptor beta chains below, sequenced in a study of CD8 T cells in ankylosing spondylitis. TCRdb reprocessed the 5' RACE reads with MiXCR, giving one entry per CDR3 protein. The sample lists some 120,000 distinct CDR3 sequences; around 15% were seen once. The sample consisted of blood, either unsorted or a sorted T cell fraction (not recorded which). All receptors derive from a female donor with ankylosing spondylitis or in good health (not recorded which).

This chain links TRBV18 with TRBJ2-2, with D perhaps matching TRBD2 (5 bases). The CDR3 is 14 residues long. V lost 4 bases, J lost 1 base, and 7 bases lay in between. Germline loops: CDR1 KGHSH, CDR2 LQKENI. The CDR3 is CASSLRENTGELFF. CDR3 bases: TGTGCCAGCTCACTTCGGGAGAACACCGGGGAGCTGTTTTTT. Full variable domain (missing parts from reference TRBV18 and TRBJ2-2): NAGVMQNPRHLVRRRGQEARLRCSPMKGHSHVYWYRQLPEEGLKFMVYLQKENIIDESGMPKERFSAEFPKEGPSILRIQQVVRGDSAAYFCASSLRENTGELFFGEGSRLTVL.

This chain uses TRBV4-1 with TRBJ2-7, with a weak D call TRBD1 (5 bases). The germline gives CDR1 MGHRA, CDR2 YSYEKL. The CDR3 runs 12 residues. Deletions cut 5 bases from V and 3 bases from J, with 8 bases between. This chain's CDR3 is CASSKTDYEQYF. The CDR3 DNA reads TGCGCCAGCAGCAAGACAGACTACGAGCAGTACTTC.

This clonotype was detected many times. The chain carries TRBV20-1 and TRBJ2-7, with 7 bases matching TRBD1. The junction had 7 bases not matched to a gene; V was cut back by 5 bases and J by 0 bases. Germline assignment: CDR1 DFQATT and CDR2 SNEGSKA (reference sequence). The CDR3 length is 14 residues. As DNA, the CDR3 is TGCAGTGCTTTCGGGACAGTAAGCTCCTACGAGCAGTACTTC. Its translation: CSAFGTVSSYEQYF.

A few counts support this clonotype. This chain links TRBV30 with TRBJ1-1; D is ambiguous. CDR1 and CDR2 from the germline V gene are GTSNPN and SVGIG (reference sequence). The CDR3 totals 12 residues. CDR3 nucleotide sequence: TGTGCTTACGCTTATTGGAGCACTGAAGCTTTCTTT. Translation gives CAYAYWSTEAFF.

Of note for this clonotype: Since a much larger clone is just one base distant, this may be a read error. V is TRBV10-3 and J is TRBJ1-2; D gene unclear. V lost 6 bases and J lost 1, with 15 bases in between. CDR3 length: 15 amino acids. Germline V gene sequence: CDR1 ENHRY, CDR2 SYGVKD. The CDR3 protein is CAIRTYRTNNYGYTF. As DNA, the CDR3 is TGTGCCATCAGGACCTATCGGACCAATAACTATGGCTACACCTTC.

This clonotype was counted ten times or more. V and J are TRBV7-8 and TRBJ2-3; 8 bases agree with TRBD2. CDR1 is SGHVS and CDR2 is FQNEAQ in the germline V gene. V lost 4 bases to trimming and J lost 2 bases; unmatched junction nucleotides: 8. The CDR3 is made up of 16 amino acids. The DNA of the CDR3 is TGTGCCAGCAGCTCCGTAGGTAGCGGGGCCACAGATACGCAGTATTTT. Protein product: CASSSVGSGATDTQYF.

This clonotype was recorded many times. The chain is built from TRBV11-2 and TRBJ2-7; 7 bases match TRBD1. Losses at the gene ends were 6 bases for V and 0 bases for J; bases not matched to a gene: 20. The CDR3 totals 19 residues. CDR1 SGHAT and CDR2 FQNNGV come from the germline V gene. The CDR3 coding sequence is TGTGCCAGCAGTCTAGAGTGGGCCAGGGGGTCTAGGAGCTCCTACGAGCAGTACTTC. It specifies CASSLEWARGSRSSYEQYF. Looking up the rest from reference TRBV11-2 and TRBJ2-7 gives the full variable domain: EAGVAQSPRYKIIEKRQSVAFWCNPISGHATLYWYQQILGQGPKLLIQFQNNGVVDDSQLPKDRFSAERLKGVDSTLKIQPAKLEDSAVYLCASSLEWARGSRSSYEQYFGPGTRLTVT.

In this sample, this clonotype turned up once. A much larger clonotype is one base distant, so this may be a read error. V usage is TRBV5-1 and J usage is TRBJ2-3; 8 bases map to TRBD2. The CDR3 consists of 14 residues. Germline CDR1 reads SGHRS; CDR2 reads YFSETQ. CDR3 sequence reads: CASSFGLASDAQYF. The CDR3 nucleotides read TGCGCCAGCAGCTTCGGACTAGCTTCAGATGCGCAGTATTTT.

This clonotype has a handful of counts. This chain links TRBV29-1 with TRBJ2-5; no firm D call. The length of the CDR3 is 12 residues. The germline V gene encodes CDR1 SQVTM and CDR2 ANQGSEA. The V gene lost 4 bases and the J gene lost 5 bases, with 11 bases spanning the gap. The DNA for the CDR3 is TGCAGCGTTGCTACCAGTTCGGAGACCCAGTACTTC. Its translation: CSVATSSETQYF.

This clonotype was recorded many times. The chain has TRBV7-8 and TRBJ2-7; 10 nucleotides match TRBD2. Trimming cost V 1 base and J 5 bases; bases outside gene matches: 11. This CDR3 is 17 amino acids long. CDR1 is SGHVS and CDR2 is FQNEAQ in the germline V gene. CDR3 amino acids: CASSLVLVTSGLNEQYF. As DNA, the CDR3 is TGTGCCAGCAGCTTAGTATTGGTGACTAGCGGGTTGAACGAGCAGTACTTC. Complete variable domain (other parts from reference TRBV7-8 and TRBJ2-7): GAGVSQSPRYKVAKRGQDVALRCDPISGHVSLFWYQQALGQGPEFLTYFQNEAQLDKSGLPSDRFFAERPEGSVSTLKIQRTQQEDSAVYLCASSLVLVTSGLNEQYFGPGTRLTVT.

This clonotype was seen ten or more times. J is TRBJ1-5 and V is TRBV5-4, with D perhaps TRBD1 (5 bases). There are 13 residues in the CDR3. Germline lookup yields CDR1 SGHNT and CDR2 YYREEE (reference sequence). The V and J ends lost 0 bases and 9 bases respectively, with 10 bases between them. DNA of the CDR3: TGTGCCAGCAGCTTGGACGGCCAGGGGCCCCAGCATTTT. Protein product: CASSLDGQGPQHF. Looking up the rest from reference TRBV5-4 and TRBJ1-5 gives the full variable domain: ETGVTQSPTHLIKTRGQQVTLRCSSQSGHNTVSWYQQALGQGPQFIFQYYREEENGRGNFPPRFSGLQFPNYSSELNVNALELDDSALYLCASSLDGQGPQHFGDGTRLSIL.

This clonotype was picked up many times. The chain joins TRBV12-3 or TRBV12-4 to TRBJ1-2; no clear D gene. V lost 4 bases, J lost 0 bases, and 6 bases lay in between. The CDR3 runs 13 residues. The CDR3 protein is CASSSTANYGYTF. CDR3 in DNA: TGTGCCAGCAGTTCAACAGCTAACTATGGCTACACCTTC.

This sequence joins TRBV2 and TRBJ2-1; D perhaps matches TRBD2 (5 bases). Looked up from germline, CDR1 is SNHLY and CDR2 is FYNNEI. V shed 2 bases and J shed 7 bases, with 15 bases lying between them. The CDR3 spans 15 residues. This CDR3 is CASSETAGRENEQFF. As DNA, the CDR3 is TGTGCCAGCAGTGAAACGGCGGGCCGAGAGAATGAGCAGTTCTTC.

This clonotype has more than one count but fewer than ten. V usage is TRBV10-3 and J usage is TRBJ2-5; D gene unclear. This CDR3 has 13 amino acids. Trimming took off 2 bases at V and 1 base at J, with 5 bases between the two ends. CDR1 is ENHRY and CDR2 is SYGVKD in the germline V gene. CDR3 sequence reads: CAISERSQETQYF. The CDR3 nucleotides read TGTGCCATCAGTGAGCGGAGCCAAGAGACCCAGTACTTC.

This clonotype has ten or more counts. CDR3 nucleotide sequence: TGCAGTGCCCTAGAGACGGGAGGCACCTACGAGCAGTACTTC. It translates to CSALETGGTYEQYF. The chain links TRBV20-1 to TRBJ2-7; 7 nucleotides agree with TRBD2. The germline V gene encodes CDR1 DFQATT and CDR2 SNEGSKA (reference sequence). The trim removed 6 bases at V and 2 bases at J, leaving 10 bases unmatched. CDR3 size: 14 residues.

As for this clonotype: A read error may be the cause here, since a much bigger clone is one base away. The chain is built from TRBV28 and TRBJ1-1; D is unclear. This CDR3 spans 15 amino acids. From germline, CDR1 is MDHEN and CDR2 SYDVKM. The CDR3 region has the DNA TGTGCCTGCAGTTTCAGAGGACGGATGAACACTGAAGCTTTCTTT. The encoded protein is CACSFRGRMNTEAFF.

This clonotype has at least ten counts. The V call is TRBV3-1, the J call TRBJ1-1; 7 bases are a match to TRBD1. With 4 bases clipped from V and 5 bases from J, the junction kept 7 bases outside the gene matches. This CDR3 region has 14 residues. Germline CDR1 is LGHDT and CDR2 is YNNKEL (reference sequence). The CDR3 loop reads CASSPNAGGTEAFF. The DNA for the CDR3 is TGTGCCAGCAGCCCGAACGCAGGGGGGACTGAAGCTTTCTTT.

This sequence joins TRBV30 and TRBJ1-4; 9 bases are shared with TRBD1. Per germline, CDR1 GTSNPN and CDR2 SVGIG (reference sequence). Germline trimming cut 3 bases from V and 7 bases from J; bases unmatched to any gene: 6. The CDR3 totals 14 residues. The CDR3 nucleotides read TGTGCCTGGAGGGGACAGGGAGGTAGTGAAAAACTGTTTTTT. This codes for CAWRGQGGSEKLFF.

This clonotype was seen more than once but under ten times. The chain joins TRBV20-1 to TRBJ2-2; D is possibly TRBD2 (7 bases). Germline CDR1 DFQATT, CDR2 SNEGSKA (reference sequence). The CDR3 consists of 16 residues. V gave up 3 bases and J gave up 3 bases, with 17 bases separating them. The CDR3 protein is CSARSGGWEDTGELFF. CDR3 nucleotides: TGCAGTGCTAGGTCGGGGGGCTGGGAGGACACCGGGGAGCTGTTTTTT.

The chain combines TRBV24-1 with TRBJ2-1; D gene unclear. The CDR3 has 15 amino acids. V lost 3 bases to trimming and J lost 0 bases, with 8 bases between them. Germline assignment: CDR1 KGHDR and CDR2 SFDVKD. The CDR3 loop reads CATSDGASSYNEQFF. The CDR3, as DNA: TGTGCCACCAGTGATGGCGCTAGCTCCTACAATGAGCAGTTCTTC.

As to this clonotype: This sequence may be a read error, since a much larger clone differs from it by one base. The J gene is TRBJ2-7, the V gene TRBV25-1; D is uncertain. Germline V gene lookup returns CDR1 MGHDK and CDR2 SYGVNS. There are 12 residues in the CDR3. CDR3 coding DNA: TGTGCCAGCAATGTGGGTGGATCCGAGCGGTACTTC. It codes for CASNVGGSERYF.

In this sample, this clonotype turned up many times. The rearrangement joins TRBV5-1 to TRBJ1-2; D perhaps matches TRBD1 (6 bases). From germline, CDR1 is SGHRS and CDR2 YFSETQ. This CDR3 contains 13 residues. V was clipped by 5 bases and J by 4 bases, with 12 bases between them. The CDR3 nucleotides are TGCGCCAGCAGGGACAGCTCGTTCTATGGCTACACCTTC. Translating it yields CASRDSSFYGYTF.

The chain combines TRBV2 with TRBJ2-7; 8 bases line up with TRBD1. V gave up 4 bases and J gave up 0 bases; unmatched junction bases: 2. The CDR3 has 14 residues. Germline lookup yields CDR1 SNHLY and CDR2 FYNNEI. The CDR3 loop reads CASSGQGLSYEQYF. The CDR3 coding sequence is TGTGCCAGCAGTGGACAGGGGCTCTCCTACGAGCAGTACTTC. Filled out from reference TRBV2 and TRBJ2-7, the complete variable domain reads EPEVTQTPSHQVTQMGQEVILRCVPISNHLYFYWYRQILGQKVEFLVSFYNNEISEKSEIFDDQFSVERPDGSNFTLKIRSTKLEDSAMYFCASSGQGLSYEQYFGPGTRLTVT.

Ten or more counts support this clonotype. J is TRBJ2-3 and V is TRBV7-2; D possibly matches TRBD1 or TRBD2 (5 bases each). CDR1 is SGHTA, CDR2 FQGNSA, per germline. The length of the CDR3 is 16 residues. The V end lost 3 bases, the J end lost 3 bases, and 16 bases lay between the germline ends. DNA for the CDR3: TGTGCCAGCAGCTTTTCCGGGACCCAAAGGACAGATACGCAGTATTTT. It codes for CASSFSGTQRTDTQYF.

J is TRBJ2-1 and V is TRBV9; D not resolved. This CDR3 is built from 13 residues. V gave up 0 bases and J gave up 8 bases, with 9 bases separating them. Germline V gene sequence: CDR1 SGDLS, CDR2 YYNGEE. The chain's CDR3 is CASSVGDLHEQFF. The CDR3 DNA reads TGTGCCAGCAGCGTAGGAGACCTTCATGAGCAGTTCTTC. The full variable domain, rest sourced from reference TRBV9 and TRBJ2-1, is DSGVTQTPKHLITATGQRVTLRCSPRSGDLSVYWYQQSLDQGLQFLIQYYNGEERAKGNILERFSAQQFPDLHSELNLSSLELGDSALYFCASSVGDLHEQFFGPGTRLTVL.

This chain joins TRBV20-1 and TRBJ2-5; the D gene is possibly TRBD2 (6 bases). V lost 1 base and J 0 bases, leaving 12 bases between the germline ends. This CDR3 is built from 15 residues. Germline CDR1 DFQATT, CDR2 SNEGSKA (reference sequence). The CDR3 protein is CSARGGVADQETQYF. The CDR3 nucleotides read TGCAGTGCTAGAGGGGGTGTAGCGGACCAAGAGACCCAGTACTTC.

This clonotype was recorded a few times. The chain links TRBV4-1 to TRBJ2-1; 9 bases are shared with TRBD1. The CDR3 length is 16 residues. Germline trimming cut 3 bases from V and 2 bases from J; bases unmatched to any gene: 5. The germline CDR1 and CDR2 sequences are MGHRA and YSYEKL. The CDR3 DNA sequence: TGCGCCAGCAGCCAGCCTGACAGGGGGGCCTACAATGAGCAGTTCTTC. It specifies CASSQPDRGAYNEQFF.

This clonotype appeared a few times. The chain carries TRBV4-2 and TRBJ2-2; 9 bases align to TRBD1. Germline V gene data show CDR1 as LGHNA and CDR2 as YNFKEQ. The CDR3 is made up of 16 amino acids. V was clipped by 6 bases and J by 7 bases; unmatched bases: 12. CDR3 region: CASRQRGTGFGGELFF. The DNA of the CDR3 is TGTGCCAGCAGACAGAGGGGGACAGGGTTCGGCGGGGAGCTGTTTTTT.

V is TRBV27 and J is TRBJ2-7; possibly TRBD2 for D (5 bases). The V end lost 3 bases, the J end lost 7 bases, and 10 bases lay between the germline ends. CDR1 is MNHEY, CDR2 SMNVEV, per germline (reference sequence). This CDR3 region has 12 residues. CDR3 sequence: CASSFRGPEQYF. The CDR3, as DNA: TGTGCCAGCAGTTTCCGAGGGCCAGAGCAGTACTTC.

At least ten counts were recorded for this clonotype. The V and J genes are TRBV3-1 and TRBJ2-5; D is uncertain. This CDR3 has 13 amino acids. Deletions cut 0 bases from V and 5 bases from J, with 7 bases between. Germline assignment: CDR1 LGHDT and CDR2 YNNKEL (reference sequence). The CDR3 region has the DNA TGTGCCAGCAGCCAAGAGAGTGACGAGACCCAGTACTTC. Amino acid sequence: CASSQESDETQYF.